These 20 T cell receptor beta chains came from one sample sequenced in a study of spatial heterogeneity in lung cancer. Time point: sample taken at primary tumor resection. The input material, whole RNA from tumor, nontumor lung or frozen PBMC, was sequenced unsorted. MiXCR, applied by TCRdb to the 5' RACE reads, yields one record per CDR3 protein. Among about 15,000 distinct CDR3 sequences listed, around 8% were seen once. The sample consisted of PBMCs, taken at surgery. The source is a female donor with early-stage non-small cell lung cancer.

The gene calls are TRBV7-2 and TRBJ2-7, with 7 bases matching TRBD1. The V segment lost 3 bases and the J segment 6 bases; nucleotides outside the gene matches: 8. The V gene's germline CDR1 is SGHTA and CDR2 FQGNSA. The CDR3 contains 14 residues. DNA of the CDR3: TGTGCCAGCAGCTTCGCCGACAGGGTGATCGAGCAGTACTTC. Protein product: CASSFADRVIEQYF.

This clonotype was picked up many times. V gene TRBV10-3 combines with J gene TRBJ2-1, with 7 bases lining up with TRBD2. Germline V gene sequence: CDR1 ENHRY, CDR2 SYGVKD. V gave up 4 bases and J gave up 12 bases; unmatched junction bases: 12. CDR3 length: 14 residues. CDR3 nucleotide sequence: TGTGCCATCAGTGCAACGGGGGGACCCGTGGGGCAGTTCTTC. This codes for CAISATGGPVGQFF.

This chain links TRBV10-3 with TRBJ1-4; 9 bases match TRBD1. The CDR3 sequence is 14 residues long. Trimming removed 10 bases from V and 4 bases from J; junction bases left unmatched: 7. The germline gives CDR1 ENHRY, CDR2 SYGVKD. In DNA, the CDR3 is TGTGCCAGCAAACCGGGACAGGGTAATGAAAAACTGTTTTTT. Its translation: CASKPGQGNEKLFF.

This clonotype is medium-sized (0.01 to 0.1%). The rearrangement uses TRBV6-5 and TRBJ1-1, with D perhaps matching TRBD1 (5 bases). The ends were cut back, 7 bases at V and 1 base at J, with 16 bases in the middle. This CDR3 has 15 residues. Germline-derived CDR1 and CDR2 are MNHEY and SVGAGI. CDR3 region: CASKGQGMGNTEAFF. CDR3 nucleotides: TGTGCCAGCAAGGGGCAGGGTATGGGGAACACTGAAGCTTTCTTT.

This clonotype was seen at least ten times. This chain connects TRBV5-1 to TRBJ2-3, with a weak D call TRBD2 (5 bases). Trimming shortened V by 4 bases and J by 1 base, and 13 bases separated the two germline ends. CDR1 is SGHRS and CDR2 is YFSETQ in the germline V gene. The CDR3 totals 15 residues. The CDR3 is CASSDGGSRTDTQYF. The CDR3 region has the DNA TGCGCCAGCAGCGATGGCGGGTCCCGCACAGATACGCAGTATTTT. The whole variable domain, filled in from reference TRBV5-1 and TRBJ2-3, reads KAGVTQTPRYLIKTRGQQVTLSCSPISGHRSVSWYQQTPGQGLQFLFEYFSETQRNKGNFPGRFSGRQFSNSRSEMNVSTLELGDSALYLCASSDGGSRTDTQYFGPGTRLTVL.

This clonotype was observed many times. The gene calls are TRBV30 and TRBJ1-1; tentative D call: TRBD1 (6 bases). The CDR3 contains 13 residues. In germline, CDR1 is GTSNPN, CDR2 SVGIG (reference sequence). Trimming shortened V by 5 bases and J by 1 base, and 11 bases separated the two germline ends. CDR3 residues: CAWGRQANTEAFF. The CDR3 bases are TGTGCCTGGGGCAGACAGGCGAACACTGAAGCTTTCTTT.

This clonotype has a count of ten or more. The chain combines TRBV6-5 with TRBJ1-6; 9 nucleotides align to TRBD1. Per the germline V gene, CDR1 is MNHEY and CDR2 is SVGAGI. The CDR3 is 18 residues long. V lost 0 bases and J lost 7; bases outside the gene matches: 10. The chain's CDR3 is CASSYSLPGQGRNSPLHF. CDR3 bases: TGTGCCAGCAGTTACTCGCTACCCGGACAGGGGAGAAATTCACCCCTCCACTTT.

A note on this clonotype: A much larger clone differs from this one at a single base, so this may be a read error. The chain employs TRBV5-6 and TRBJ2-1; D gene uncertain. CDR1 SGHDT and CDR2 YYEEEE come from the germline V gene. The CDR3 has 13 residues. The CDR3 coding sequence is TGTGCCAGCAGCTTCCCTCGCGGCAATGAGCGGTTCTTC. This codes for CASSFPRGNERFF.

This clonotype was detected ten times or more. This CDR3 reads CSVWTGELFF. DNA of the CDR3: TGCAGCGTTTGGACCGGGGAGCTGTTTTTT. This sequence joins TRBV29-1 and TRBJ2-2; D gene ambiguous. The CDR3 extends over 10 amino acids. Germline CDR1 SQVTM, CDR2 ANQGSEA. Trimming left V 5 bases short and J 5 bases short, with 3 bases between.

This clonotype was seen at least ten times. The chain combines TRBV6-1 with TRBJ1-5; maybe TRBD1 (6 bases). This CDR3 is 16 amino acids long. The V end was cut by 3 bases, the J end by 5 bases, with 17 bases between. Germline assignment: CDR1 MNHNS and CDR2 SASEGT. The DNA of the CDR3 is TGTGCCAGCAGTGATGAGTTAAGGGACACTGATCAGCCCCAGCATTTT. Translation gives CASSDELRDTDQPQHF.

This clonotype came up a few times. A much larger clonotype is one base distant, so this may be a read error. This chain links TRBV5-6 with TRBJ2-5; tentatively, D is TRBD2 (5 bases). The CDR3 spans 15 residues. The germline CDR1 and CDR2 sequences are SGHDT and YYEEEE. With 4 bases removed from V and 0 bases from J, the gap between germline ends came to 13 bases. The CDR3 nucleotides read TGTGCCAGCAGCCCGGAGGACGGCCACCAAGAGACCCAGTACTTC. This translates into CASSPEDGHQETQYF.

The chain carries TRBV20-1 and TRBJ1-1; D is ambiguous. V lost 0 bases and J lost 1, with 12 bases in between. Germline values: CDR1 DFQATT, CDR2 SNEGSKA (reference sequence). This CDR3 region has 15 residues. CDR3 region: CSARDVHMRNTEAFF. DNA of the CDR3: TGCAGTGCTAGAGACGTTCATATGCGGAACACTGAAGCTTTCTTT.

In this sample, this clonotype turned up many times. The chain employs TRBV10-3 and TRBJ2-7; weak D call: TRBD2 (5 bases). The CDR3 runs 15 residues. Germline V gives CDR1 ENHRY, CDR2 SYGVKD. The germline V and J ends were trimmed by 2 bases and 1 base, with 12 bases remaining between them. CDR3 sequence (DNA): TGTGCCATCAGTGAGGAGGGCAAAGCTTCCTACGAGCAGTACTTC. This sequence encodes CAISEEGKASYEQYF.

This clonotype occurred many times. The rearrangement links TRBV29-1 to TRBJ2-4; the match to TRBD2 covers 7 bases. This CDR3 contains 13 residues. V lost 5 bases and J lost 6; bases outside the gene matches: 7. Per germline, CDR1 SQVTM and CDR2 ANQGSEA. The CDR3 sequence: CSVSTGGINIQYF. The CDR3 coding sequence is TGCAGCGTTTCTACGGGGGGTATAAACATTCAGTACTTC.

This clonotype was seen a handful of times. V gene TRBV28 combines with J gene TRBJ2-1; D not resolved. Germline values: CDR1 MDHEN, CDR2 SYDVKM. Trimming pared 5 bases from V and 0 bases from J, leaving 8 bases between. The CDR3 covers 14 residues. The chain's CDR3 is CASSRFSSYNEQFF. CDR3 sequence (DNA): TGTGCCAGCAGTCGTTTTAGCTCCTACAATGAGCAGTTCTTC.

This clonotype occurred many times. This rearrangement joins TRBV2 to TRBJ2-3; D may be TRBD2 (5 bases). Trimming shortened V by 7 bases and J by 1 base, and 15 bases separated the two germline ends. Germline CDR1 is SNHLY and CDR2 is FYNNEI. The CDR3 covers 15 residues. The CDR3 spells CASIGNRLGTDTQYF. The CDR3 region has the DNA TGTGCCAGCATCGGGAACCGACTCGGCACAGATACGCAGTATTTT.

This clonotype was recorded many times. The chain recombines TRBV4-3 with TRBJ1-1; tentatively, D is TRBD1 (5 bases). Germline CDR1 reads LGHNA; CDR2 reads YSLEER. This CDR3 region has 15 residues. V lost 0 bases and J lost 3, with 11 bases in between. The CDR3 here is CASSQENRGDTEAFF. CDR3 DNA: TGCGCCAGCAGCCAAGAGAACCGGGGCGACACTGAAGCTTTCTTT.

Only a few counts were recorded for this clonotype. This rearrangement joins TRBV6-2 or TRBV6-3 to TRBJ2-5; possibly TRBD1 for D (6 bases). V lost 7 bases to trimming and J lost 2 bases, with 11 bases between them. From germline, CDR1 is MNHEY and CDR2 SVGEGT. The CDR3 has 13 amino acids. CDR3 loop: CASIGQNQETQYF. DNA for the CDR3: TGTGCCAGCATTGGACAGAATCAAGAGACCCAGTACTTC.

Regarding this clonotype: This may stem from a read error, because a much larger clone lies one nucleotide away. The chain carries TRBV12-3 or TRBV12-4 and TRBJ1-5; possible D gene TRBD1, 5 bases. CDR3 length equals 14 residues. CDR3 bases: TGTGCCGGCAGTTTGGGGGGTGGCAATCAGCCCCAGCATTTT. Its protein product is CAGSLGGGNQPQHF.

This clonotype was observed a handful of times. This chain connects TRBV20-1 to TRBJ2-2, with no clear D. The germline CDR1 and CDR2 sequences are DFQATT and SNEGSKA (reference sequence). This CDR3 is 15 amino acids long. The V and J ends lost 2 bases and 0 bases respectively, with 10 bases between them. CDR3 amino acids: CSARSSQANTGELFF. The CDR3 bases are TGCAGTGCTAGATCCTCCCAGGCGAACACCGGGGAGCTGTTTTTT.